This TCR beta chain was sequenced for a study of vaccination effects on CD4 cells after COVID-19 (dated by TCRdb to between 2022 and 2023). A note on the overall study: Each participant got two doses of an mRNA SARS-CoV-2 vaccine, either BNT162b2 or mRNA-1273. In both COVID-19 convalescent patients and infection-naive vaccine recipients, the study compared SARS-CoV-2 spike-specific CD4+ TCR repertoires from before mRNA vaccination with those from after it. A total of 10 COVID-19 convalescent patients and a handful of SARS-CoV-2-naive healthy vaccine recipients were included in the full study. Cultures from other donors in the study were sequenced using the Oncomine TCR Beta short-read assay on an Illumina iSeq 100.

As concerns this clone: No cognate antigen has been identified for it. Nothing much larger sits one base from this clone, and base qualities are not available.

Results the study describes overall, beyond this receptor: Only a small number of convalescent patients were included, and no early post-infection timepoints were available, which limited the study. In healthy vaccine recipients, vaccine-induced clones were almost all SARS-CoV-2 mono-reactive, with only 1 of 255 cross-reactive with common cold coronaviruses. Clones induced by infection and clones induced by vaccination both contracted markedly at late timepoints after vaccination, which fits with T cell responses waning over time.

In the ViraFEST assay, PBMC were stimulated with viral peptide pools, and TCR sequencing was then used to find antigen-specific CD4+ T cell clonotypes based on their expansion. After around eleven days of culture, CD4+ T cells were isolated with the EasySep CD4+ T cell isolation kit. The absence of prior SARS-CoV-2 infection in healthy vaccine recipients was confirmed by negative nucleocapsid antibodies before and after vaccination. Around 2.1 million PBMC per well were cultured with approximately 10 ug/ml peptides in IMDM containing approximately 4.7% human AB serum, approximately 9.9 IU/ml IL-2 and gentamicin. On days 3 and 7, half of the culture medium was replaced with fresh IL-2-containing medium. Each peptide stimulation condition was cultured in triplicate wells unless otherwise noted. PBMC were separated from whole blood using Ficoll-Paque Plus gradient centrifugation and were then either cryopreserved at -140C or used fresh. The overlapping peptide pools covered the spike proteins of SARS-CoV-2 and of the common cold coronaviruses HCoV-NL63, HCoV-OC43 and HCoV-229E. The QIAamp micro DNA kit was used to extract genomic DNA from the cultured CD4+ T cells.

Library creation used the immunoSEQ multiplex PCR assay. DNA from the cultured and isolated CD4+ T cells underwent TCR beta CDR3 sequencing. On the study's bioinformatics: The analysis removed non-productive TCR sequences, trimmed reads to the CDR3 region, and retained only CDR3s that were 7 or more amino acids long. The MANAFEST web app was used to pick out antigen-specific clonotypes by comparing their expansion in peptide wells with that in reference cultures. For clones to be considered positive, expansion at FDR<0.05 versus reference and all other wells, an odds ratio above 5, and a frequency above 0.1% in two replicate wells were required. A clonotype was defined as cross-reactive if the clonotype was significantly expanded both in SARS-CoV-2 spike wells and in at least one common cold coronavirus spike condition. CDR3 similarity was assessed by Levenshtein distance with the stringdist R package, and unrooted trees were built with ape in R 3.6.1. TCRdb stores this immuneACCESS table with in-frame sequences only. Part of the clones is absent; in the studies checked, under half of the shortfall reflects unresolved V genes, and no reason is known for the rest. The DNA gave D and trimming, while V, J and clone size come from that table. Present in this sample are 55,000 to 80,000 clones, around 80% of which were seen just once. 12% of the sample goes to the ten largest clones.

Sequenced here: CD4+ T cells from PBMCs cultured with SARS-CoV-2 spike peptides, sampled before COVID-19 vaccination. The sample's cell subset or site label, decoded: SARS-CoV-2 spike overlapping peptide pool stimulation. This TCR was recovered from a human donor who received a COVID-19 vaccine.

The CDR3 here reads CATRGVNIQYF. The bases are TGTGCCACGAGAGGGGTAAACATTCAGTACTTC. The rearrangement combines TRBV7-9 with TRBJ2-4; the D element could tentatively be TRBD1 or TRBD2, as 5 bases agree for each. From the germline V gene (reference sequence), CDR1 is SEHNR and CDR2 is FQNEAQ. Trimming at the junction amounts to 10 bases on V and 6 bases on J, and the germline ends lie 10 bases apart. The CDR3 goes from the cysteine to the phenylalanine over 11 residues. Only CDR3 DNA remains: 33 bases, in frame from the first base.